The TCR beta chain under discussion was sequenced for a study of T-cell memory formation after mild COVID-19. TCRdb re-called the 5' RACE reads through MiXCR, storing one row per CDR3 protein. Of 150,000 to 200,000 distinct CDR3 sequences listed, approximately 10% are singletons. Regarding the study as a whole: Pre-infection memory showed some responding clones, and this suggested that cross-reactive memory joined. Unconfirmed was the SARS-CoV-2 specificity of second-wave clones that peaked on day 37.

V dropped 6 bases and J dropped 5 bases, with 16 bases sitting between them. CDR3 length: 14 amino acids. The germline gives CDR1 DFQATT, CDR2 SNEGSKA (reference sequence). A few counts support this clonotype. Its antigen is unknown. This clonotype was obtained from a man younger than 35 who had mild COVID-19 (a few samples of this study predate the infection). Cell type and time point are not known. The V call is TRBV20-1, the J call TRBJ2-2, with D unresolved. Sequenced: PBMCs or a T cell subset sorted from them (not recorded which). The CDR3 DNA reads as TGCAGTGCCCACAACCGTTTCGGAACCGGGGAGCTGTTTTTT. Residues: CSAHNRFGTGELFF.